These 23 T cell receptor beta chains were sequenced from one sample in a study of molecular identifiers for immune sequencing clone quantification. TCRdb analysed the PCR reads with MiXCR anew, one entry per CDR3 protein. The sample contains over 50,000 distinct CDR3 sequences, 35% to 40% of which appear only once. Sequencing used naive CD8+ T cells from blood, with Jurkat cell RNA spiked in. Subset indicated: FACS-sorted CD8+CD4-CCR7+CD45RA+ naive T cells. The receptors here all came from a human donor in good health. Some libraries in this study had Jurkat cell RNA spiked in.

The V and J genes are TRBV21-1 and TRBJ1-1. TRBV21-1 is noted as a pseudogene. The CDR3 has 11 residues. DNA of the CDR3: TGTGCCAGCAGCATGGAAACTGAAGCTTTCTTT. As protein: CASSMETEAFF.

The gene calls are TRBV4-1 and TRBJ1-1; tentatively, D is TRBD1 (6 bases). Trimming pared 1 base from V and 6 bases from J, leaving 15 bases between. The germline gives CDR1 MGHRA, CDR2 YSYEKL. The CDR3 is 15 residues long. The DNA for the CDR3 is TGCGCCAGCAGCCAAGTGGGGGGGCTCCCACCTGAAGCTTTCTTT. Translating gives CASSQVGGLPPEAFF.

The sample holds one count of this clonotype. Lacking the conserved final phenylalanine or tryptophan, this CDR3 likely reflects a read error. The CDR3 sequence is CASSLHGQGSYEQYI. As DNA, the CDR3 is TGTGCCAGCAGCTTACACGGCCAGGGCAGCTACGAGCAGTACATC. This chain connects TRBV7-9 to TRBJ2-7, with a tentative D call TRBD1 (5 bases). CDR1 and CDR2 from the germline V gene are SEHNR and FQNEAQ (reference sequence). Trimming pared 2 bases from V and 3 bases from J, leaving 14 bases between. This CDR3 has 15 amino acids.

This clonotype was observed a handful of times. J is TRBJ1-1 and V is TRBV13; 10 nucleotides line up with TRBD1. Germline V gene sequence: CDR1 PRHDT, CDR2 FYEKMQ (reference sequence). V lost 4 bases and J lost 5; bases outside the gene matches: 10. The CDR3 totals 16 residues. The CDR3 spells CASSYLTGGEWTEAFF. CDR3 sequence (DNA): TGTGCCAGCAGCTACCTGACAGGGGGCGAATGGACTGAAGCTTTCTTT.

Turning to this clonotype: A much bigger clone sits one base away, suggesting this may be a read error. CDR3 in DNA: TGTGCCAGCAGTATATCAGGACAGCCCAATCAGCCCCAGCATTTT. Translating gives CASSISGQPNQPQHF. The chain joins TRBV28 to TRBJ1-5; TRBD1 is a possible D gene (6 bases). The CDR3 covers 15 residues. Germline V gives CDR1 MDHEN, CDR2 SYDVKM. Trimming took 5 bases from V and 3 from J, leaving 14 bases between them. Full variable domain (remainder filled in from reference TRBV28 and TRBJ1-5): DVKVTQSSRYLVKRTGEKVFLECVQDMDHENMFWYRQDPGLGLRLIYFSYDVKMKEKGDIPEGYSVSREKKERFSLILESASTNQTSMYLCASSISGQPNQPQHFGDGTRLSIL.

This clonotype was counted at least ten times. V gene TRBV4-1 combines with J gene TRBJ1-1; weak D call: TRBD1 (6 bases). The germline V and J ends were trimmed by 2 bases and 4 bases, with 11 bases remaining between them. The V gene's germline CDR1 is MGHRA and CDR2 YSYEKL. The CDR3 extends over 14 amino acids. CDR3 amino acids: CASSQNRAGTEAFF. The CDR3 nucleotides are TGCGCCAGCAGCCAAAACAGGGCGGGCACTGAAGCTTTCTTT.

CDR3 nucleotide sequence: TGTGCCAGCAGCTTGTCGGCGGGACTAGCGGGTTACGAGCAGTACTTC. Amino acid sequence: CASSLSAGLAGYEQYF. The gene calls are TRBV5-6 and TRBJ2-7; 12 bases agree with TRBD2. The CDR3 runs 16 residues. Germline values: CDR1 SGHDT, CDR2 YYEEEE. With V trimmed by 1 base and J by 4 bases, 6 bases remained unmatched.

At least ten counts were recorded for this clonotype. The CDR3 reads CASSLGAQKPQHF. In nucleotides, the CDR3 is TGTGCCAGCAGTTTGGGGGCCCAGAAGCCCCAGCATTTT. The J gene is TRBJ1-5, the V gene TRBV27; tentative D call: TRBD1 (6 bases). Between the trimmed V and J ends, which lost 3 bases and 8 bases, there was a span of 11 bases. From germline, CDR1 is MNHEY and CDR2 SMNVEV (reference sequence). The CDR3 has 13 amino acids.

This clonotype was counted at least ten times. The chain carries TRBV7-9 and TRBJ1-4, with a tentative D call TRBD1 (5 bases). V lost 1 base to trimming and J lost 4 bases, with 10 bases between them. This CDR3 has 15 residues. Germline CDR1 is SEHNR and CDR2 is FQNEAQ (reference sequence). The CDR3 DNA follows: TGTGCCAGCAGCTTAGTCCGACAGCATAATGAAAAACTGTTTTTT. Translated: CASSLVRQHNEKLFF.

The sample holds many counts of this clonotype. The J gene is TRBJ1-1, the V gene TRBV28; D not resolved. Germline V CDR1 and CDR2: MDHEN, SYDVKM. Deletions cut 5 bases from V and 0 bases from J, with 19 bases between. The CDR3 is made up of 17 amino acids. The CDR3 DNA follows: TGTGCCAGCAGTATCATCCGGGAAGCCTTCATGAACACTGAAGCTTTCTTT. It translates to CASSIIREAFMNTEAFF.

In the case of this clonotype: A read error may explain this, as a much larger clone is one base away. Lacking the conserved final phenylalanine or tryptophan, this CDR3 likely reflects a read error. The chain links TRBV7-9 to TRBJ1-6, with TRBD1 matching 9 bases. Germline values: CDR1 SEHNR, CDR2 FQNEAQ (reference sequence). Losses at the gene ends were 4 bases for V and 4 bases for J; bases not matched to a gene: 11. This CDR3 contains 18 residues. The CDR3 DNA is TGTGCCAGCAGCTCAAAAGGGGGACAGGGCTTATATAATTCACCCCTCCACATT. It is translated as CASSSKGGQGLYNSPLHI.

The table lists this clonotype with a few counts. The gene calls are TRBV28 and TRBJ1-1; a possible D gene is TRBD1 (5 bases). The germline V gene encodes CDR1 MDHEN and CDR2 SYDVKM. V lost 6 bases to trimming and J lost 0 bases, with 29 bases between them. This CDR3 is built from 20 residues. CDR3 DNA sequence: TGTGCCAGCAGACCCGGAAGAATGACAGCATTGAGTGGAATGAACACTGAAGCTTTCTTT. Amino acid sequence: CASRPGRMTALSGMNTEAFF. Full variable domain (outside the CDR3, taken from reference TRBV28 and TRBJ1-1): DVKVTQSSRYLVKRTGEKVFLECVQDMDHENMFWYRQDPGLGLRLIYFSYDVKMKEKGDIPEGYSVSREKKERFSLILESASTNQTSMYLCASRPGRMTALSGMNTEAFFGQGTRLTVV.

Remarks on this clonotype: A single base separates this from a much larger clone, so it may be a read error. The genes are TRBV7-6 and TRBJ2-1; D gene uncertain. CDR3 length: 12 amino acids. Germline CDR1 SGHVS, CDR2 FNYEAQ. CDR3 bases: TGTGCCAGCAGTTCCCTAAGTGACGAGCTGTTCTTC. It codes for CASSSLSDELFF.

This clonotype was observed at least ten times. The chain couples TRBV20-1 to TRBJ2-5; either TRBD1 or TRBD2 may supply D (5 bases each). Between the trimmed V and J ends, which lost 3 bases and 9 bases, there was a span of 8 bases. CDR1 DFQATT and CDR2 SNEGSKA come from the germline V gene (reference sequence). The CDR3 is 10 residues long. This CDR3 is CSASSGPQYF. The DNA for the CDR3 is TGCAGTGCTAGTTCGGGACCCCAGTACTTC.

V is TRBV2 and J is TRBJ2-7; possible D gene TRBD1, 5 bases. This CDR3 is built from 14 residues. Per the germline V gene, CDR1 is SNHLY and CDR2 is FYNNEI. Trimming took off 5 bases at V and 3 bases at J, with 14 bases between the two ends. CDR3 sequence (DNA): TGTGCCAGCAGTAATAGTGACAGCTTCTACGAGCAGTACTTC. Encoded protein: CASSNSDSFYEQYF.

This clonotype was observed once. This may arise from a read error, as a much more abundant clone is one base away. This CDR3 fails to terminate in the conserved phenylalanine or tryptophan, so it likely reflects a read error. The rearrangement joins TRBV28 to TRBJ2-5; D is undetermined. The CDR3 runs to 14 residues. Germline CDR1 is MDHEN and CDR2 is SYDVKM. V shed 4 bases and J shed 9 bases, with 18 bases lying between them. As DNA, the CDR3 is TGTGCCAGCAGTTCCCCAAGAATCCGCCGGGCCCAGTACATC. Translating gives CASSSPRIRRAQYI.

On this clonotype: One end of the junction is discordant with germline, which a read error may explain. V is TRBV4-2 and J is TRBJ2-5; D call uncertain. Per germline, CDR1 LGHNA and CDR2 YNFKEQ. This CDR3 region has 12 residues. The CDR3 DNA sequence: TGTACCAGCAGCCAAGATATGAAGACCCAGTACTTC. Its protein product is CTSSQDMKTQYF.

The table lists this clonotype with many counts. This chain uses TRBV25-1 with TRBJ2-7; D is possibly TRBD1 (6 bases). This CDR3 region has 15 residues. In germline, CDR1 is MGHDK, CDR2 SYGVNS. V gave up 1 base and J gave up 2 bases, with 12 bases separating them. The CDR3 sequence is CASSEWVEGAYEQYF. The CDR3 nucleotides read TGTGCCAGCAGTGAATGGGTAGAGGGGGCCTACGAGCAGTACTTC.

Notes on this clonotype: At one end the junction does not follow the germline gene, possibly because of a read error. The chain combines TRBV11-2 with TRBJ2-3; possible D gene TRBD2, 6 bases. This CDR3 comprises 16 residues. The V gene's germline CDR1 is SGHAT and CDR2 FQNNGV. CDR3 nucleotides: TGTGCCAGCAGCCGGACACCGAGACTAGTACCAGATACGCAGTATTTC. This codes for CASSRTPRLVPDTQYF. Using reference TRBV11-2 and TRBJ2-3 for the parts outside the CDR3, the full variable domain is EAGVAQSPRYKIIEKRQSVAFWCNPISGHATLYWYQQILGQGPKLLIQFQNNGVVDDSQLPKDRFSAERLKGVDSTLKIQPAKLEDSAVYLCASSRTPRLVPDTQYFGPGTRLTVL.

A remark on this clonotype: Since a much larger clone is just one base distant, this may be a read error. V gene TRBV4-3 combines with J gene TRBJ2-7; D is uncertain. V lost 4 bases and J lost 1, with 11 bases in between. Per germline, CDR1 LGHNA and CDR2 YSLEER. CDR3 size: 14 residues. The CDR3 protein is CASSLGVGSYEQYF. Written as DNA, the CDR3 is TGCGCCAGCAGCCTAGGTGTGGGGTCCTACGAGCAGTACTTC.

The V gene is TRBV4-3, the J gene TRBJ1-5; D might be TRBD1 (6 bases). This CDR3 is built from 16 residues. With 1 base removed from V and 3 bases from J, the gap between germline ends came to 13 bases. CDR1 is LGHNA and CDR2 is YSLEER in the germline V gene. CDR3: CASSQAWGQANQPQHF. In DNA form, the CDR3 reads TGCGCCAGCAGCCAAGCCTGGGGACAAGCCAATCAGCCCCAGCATTTT.

About this clonotype itself: The germline gene is not matched at one end of the junction; a read error may be the cause. This rearrangement joins TRBV5-3 to TRBJ1-5; 7 bases match TRBD1. TRBV5-3 is an open reading frame, and its role is uncertain. The CDR3 spans 15 residues. CDR3 in amino acids: CASSQDRAHNRPQHF. The CDR3 DNA sequence: TGTGCCAGCAGCCAAGACAGGGCTCACAATCGGCCCCAGCATTTT.

The chain combines TRBV7-6 with TRBJ2-3, with 8 nucleotides matching TRBD2. The V gene end was trimmed by 1 base and the J gene end by 5 bases; junction bases not matched to a gene: 17. The germline gives CDR1 SGHVS, CDR2 FNYEAQ. The CDR3 sequence is 19 residues long. CDR3 bases: TGTGCCAGCAGCTTAGTAGCTAGCGGGCCCCCGGGAGTGAAAGATACGCAGTATTTT. It yields the protein CASSLVASGPPGVKDTQYF.